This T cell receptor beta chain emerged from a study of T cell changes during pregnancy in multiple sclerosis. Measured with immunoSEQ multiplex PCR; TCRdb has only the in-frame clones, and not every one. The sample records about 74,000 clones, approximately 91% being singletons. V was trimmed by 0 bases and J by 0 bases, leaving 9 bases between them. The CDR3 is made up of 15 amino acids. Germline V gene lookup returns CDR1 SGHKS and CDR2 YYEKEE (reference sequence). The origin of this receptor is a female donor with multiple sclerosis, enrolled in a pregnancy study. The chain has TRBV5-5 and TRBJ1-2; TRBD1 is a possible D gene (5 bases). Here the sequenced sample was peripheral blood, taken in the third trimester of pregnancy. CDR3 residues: CASSLAGAPNYGYTF. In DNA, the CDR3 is TGTGCCAGCAGCTTGGCTGGGGCGCCTAACTATGGCTACACCTTC.